What follows are 15 T cell receptor beta chains derived from one specimen sequenced in a study of PD-1 blockade in classical Hodgkin lymphoma. Time point specified: cycle 4 day 1 (C4D1), after five to seven weeks of nivolumab. Every patient relapsed after autologous stem cell transplantation, and brentuximab vedotin exposure varied. Magnetic negative selection was used to purify CD4+ T cells from thawed PBMCs. TCRdb's table, derived via immunoSEQ multiplex PCR, lists solely in-frame clones and lacks some. This table has 20,000 to 25,000 clones, 72% appearing once. Specimen: CD4+ T cells from blood, collected before the fourth cycle of nivolumab. Receptors were obtained from a human donor with classical Hodgkin lymphoma.

The rearrangement joins TRBV29-1 to TRBJ2-5; D possibly corresponds to TRBD1 (5 bases). The J call may be incorrect, as the DNA end agrees better with TRBJ2-7. Germline lookup yields CDR1 SQVTM and CDR2 ANQGSEA. This CDR3 contains 12 residues. The CDR3 DNA reads as TGCAGCGTTGTGGGCAGGGCCTACGAGCAGTACTTC. Its protein is CSVVGRAYEQYF.

The chain joins TRBV6-1 to TRBJ1-1; D is uncertain. Germline-derived CDR1 and CDR2 are MNHNS and SASEGT. There are 15 residues in the CDR3. Trimming took 2 bases from V and 3 from J, leaving 13 bases between them. The CDR3 here is CASSERGRGYTEAFF. The CDR3, as DNA: TGTGCCAGCAGTGAACGCGGGAGAGGGTACACTGAAGCTTTCTTT.

The chain uses TRBV2 and TRBJ2-1; 13 bases are shared with TRBD2. Trimming cost V 8 bases and J 0 bases; bases outside gene matches: 7. Germline CDR1 SNHLY, CDR2 FYNNEI. This CDR3 has 17 amino acids. The CDR3 nucleotides are TGTGCCAGCGCAGGACTAGCGGGGGAAAGCTCCTACAATGAGCAGTTCTTC. Protein sequence: CASAGLAGESSYNEQFF.

J is TRBJ2-7 and V is TRBV7-2, with 8 bases fitting TRBD1. The CDR3 contains 16 residues. From germline, CDR1 is SGHTA and CDR2 FQGNSA. The V segment lost 0 bases and the J segment 2 bases; nucleotides outside the gene matches: 6. The CDR3 here is CASSLAAGGTTYEQYF. For the CDR3, the DNA is TGTGCCAGCAGCTTAGCCGCAGGGGGCACCACCTACGAGCAGTACTTC.

The rearrangement links TRBV7-9 to TRBJ2-7; tentative D call: TRBD1 (6 bases). V was pared by 6 bases and J by 4 bases, with 19 bases between. CDR1 and CDR2 (germline): SEHNR, FQNEAQ (reference sequence). The CDR3 length is 15 residues. CDR3 protein: CASSTLRQERYEQYF. In nucleotides, the CDR3 is TGTGCCAGCAGTACGCTTAGACAGGAGAGGTACGAGCAGTACTTC. Full variable domain (remainder filled in from reference TRBV7-9 and TRBJ2-7): DTGVSQNPRHKITKRGQNVTFRCDPISEHNRLYWYRQTLGQGPEFLTYFQNEAQLEKSRLLSDRFSAERPKGSFSTLEIQRTEQGDSAMYLCASSTLRQERYEQYFGPGTRLTVT.

This clone was seen more than once but under ten times. The J gene is TRBJ1-2, the V gene TRBV19; 8 bases align to TRBD1. The V and J ends lost 3 bases and 2 bases, in that order; junction bases with no gene match: 8. This CDR3 region has 16 residues. Germline loops: CDR1 LNHDA, CDR2 SQIVND (reference sequence). The CDR3 DNA follows: TGTGCCAGTAGTATCGTTGGGACAGGAAGCAACTATGGCTACACCTTC. It codes for CASSIVGTGSNYGYTF.

This chain connects TRBV6-4 to TRBJ2-3; D may correspond to TRBD1 or TRBD2 (6 bases each). In germline, CDR1 is MRHNA, CDR2 SNTAGT. Trimming took off 6 bases at V and 3 bases at J, with 19 bases between the two ends. CDR3 length: 16 amino acids. CDR3 bases: TGTGCCAGCAGCTTAAATTTCGGGGGCGGAACAGATACGCAGTATTTT. Translating it yields CASSLNFGGGTDTQYF.

CDR3 in DNA: TGTGCCAGCAGCGCCGGGGACAGGGAGGATCAGCCCCAGCATTTT. Protein: CASSAGDREDQPQHF. This sequence joins TRBV9 and TRBJ1-5, with 9 positions matching TRBD1. The CDR3 runs 15 residues. CDR1 SGDLS and CDR2 YYNGEE come from the germline V gene. The V and J ends lost 3 bases and 5 bases, in that order; junction bases with no gene match: 6.

The chain has TRBV30 and TRBJ1-5, with D tentatively TRBD1 (6 bases). This CDR3 comprises 13 residues. V was trimmed by 5 bases and J by 7 bases, leaving 15 bases between them. CDR1 and CDR2 (germline): GTSNPN, SVGIG (reference sequence). The CDR3 region has the DNA TGTGCCTGGGAGGGGGGTAGGGGCCAGCCCCAGCATTTT. Its translation is CAWEGGRGQPQHF.

This clone was picked up a small number of times. The gene calls are TRBV25-1 and TRBJ1-3; D not certain. The CDR3 extends over 12 amino acids. Per the germline V gene, CDR1 is MGHDK and CDR2 is SYGVNS. V was shortened by 1 base and J by 8 bases, with 6 bases between the two germline ends. CDR3 loop: CASSELWDTIYF. In DNA form, the CDR3 reads TGTGCCAGCAGTGAATTGTGGGACACCATATATTTT.

The chain carries TRBV5-4 and TRBJ2-1; 15 bases match TRBD2. CDR3 length: 16 residues. The germline gives CDR1 SGHNT, CDR2 YYREEE (reference sequence). V trimming: 0 bases; J trimming: 7 bases; junction bases outside the gene matches: 2. The CDR3 is CASSLGGLAGGNEQFF. The CDR3 coding sequence is TGTGCCAGCAGCTTGGGTGGACTAGCGGGGGGGAATGAGCAGTTCTTC.

This clone has more than one count but fewer than ten. As DNA, the CDR3 is TGTGCCAGCAGCTTAGCAGAGGATTCACCCCTCCACTTT. Protein: CASSLAEDSPLHF. The V gene is TRBV7-6, the J gene TRBJ1-6; no firm D call. Deletions cut 0 bases from V and 8 bases from J, with 5 bases between. Per germline, CDR1 SGHVS and CDR2 FNYEAQ. The CDR3 contains 13 residues.

J is TRBJ1-2 and V is TRBV9; 9 bases agree with TRBD1. The CDR3 extends over 15 amino acids. The germline V gene has CDR1 SGDLS and CDR2 YYNGEE. The junction had 10 bases not matched to a gene; V was cut back by 4 bases and J by 6 bases. As DNA, the CDR3 is TGTGCCAGCAGCATACAGGGGGCCGGTACAGATGGCTACACCTTC. Its translation: CASSIQGAGTDGYTF.

The chain uses TRBV28 and TRBJ1-4; 9 bases map to TRBD1. CDR1 and CDR2 (germline): MDHEN, SYDVKM. The V and J ends lost 7 bases and 8 bases, in that order; junction bases with no gene match: 11. This CDR3 has 15 residues. This CDR3 reads CASNGVRTGEEKLFF. The DNA for the CDR3 is TGTGCCAGCAACGGAGTCCGGACAGGGGAAGAAAAACTGTTTTTT. The complete variable domain, with remaining parts taken from reference TRBV28 and TRBJ1-4, reads DVKVTQSSRYLVKRTGEKVFLECVQDMDHENMFWYRQDPGLGLRLIYFSYDVKMKEKGDIPEGYSVSREKKERFSLILESASTNQTSMYLCASNGVRTGEEKLFFGSGTQLSVL.

CDR3 region: CSVASPSTDTQYF. CDR3 nucleotide sequence: TGCAGCGTAGCTAGCCCTAGCACAGATACGCAGTATTTT. The V and J genes are TRBV29-1 and TRBJ2-3; D might be TRBD2 (5 bases). Trimming shortened V by 6 bases and J by 0 bases, and 10 bases separated the two germline ends. The CDR3 has 13 amino acids. Germline CDR1 SQVTM, CDR2 ANQGSEA.